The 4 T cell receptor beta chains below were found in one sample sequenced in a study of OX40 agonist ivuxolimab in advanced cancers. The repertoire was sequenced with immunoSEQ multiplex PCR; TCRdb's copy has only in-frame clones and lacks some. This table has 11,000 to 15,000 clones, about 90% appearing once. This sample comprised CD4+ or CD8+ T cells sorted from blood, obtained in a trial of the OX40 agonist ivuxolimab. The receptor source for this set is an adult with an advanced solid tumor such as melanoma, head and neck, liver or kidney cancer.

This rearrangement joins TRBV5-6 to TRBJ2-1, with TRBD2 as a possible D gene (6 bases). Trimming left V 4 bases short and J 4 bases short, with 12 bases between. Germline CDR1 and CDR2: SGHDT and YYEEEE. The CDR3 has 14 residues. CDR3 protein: CASSIGTPYNEQFF. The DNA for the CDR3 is TGTGCCAGCAGCATCGGGACTCCGTACAATGAGCAGTTCTTC.

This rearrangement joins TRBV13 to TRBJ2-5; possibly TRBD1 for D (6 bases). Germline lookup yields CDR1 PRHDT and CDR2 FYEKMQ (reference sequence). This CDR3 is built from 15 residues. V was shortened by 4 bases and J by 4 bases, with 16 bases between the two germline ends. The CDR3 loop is CASSSRTEGGETQYF. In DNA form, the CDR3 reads TGTGCCAGCAGCTCCCGGACTGAAGGGGGAGAGACCCAGTACTTC. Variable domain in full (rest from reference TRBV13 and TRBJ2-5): AAGVIQSPRHLIKEKRETATLKCYPIPRHDTVYWYQQGPGQDPQFLISFYEKMQSDKGSIPDRFSAQQFSDYHSELNMSSLELGDSALYFCASSSRTEGGETQYFGPGTRLLVL.

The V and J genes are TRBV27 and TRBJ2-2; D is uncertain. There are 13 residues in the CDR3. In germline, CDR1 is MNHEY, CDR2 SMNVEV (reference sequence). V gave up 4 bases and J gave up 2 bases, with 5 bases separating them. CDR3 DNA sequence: TGTGCCAGCAGTTACGATAACACCGGGGAGCTGTTTTTT. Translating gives CASSYDNTGELFF.

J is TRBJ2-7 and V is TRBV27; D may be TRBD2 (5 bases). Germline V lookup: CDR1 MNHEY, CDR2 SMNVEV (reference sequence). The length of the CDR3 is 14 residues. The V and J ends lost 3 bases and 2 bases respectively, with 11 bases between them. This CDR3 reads CASSFKRPPYEQYF. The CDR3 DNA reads TGTGCCAGCAGTTTCAAGCGGCCCCCCTACGAGCAGTACTTC.